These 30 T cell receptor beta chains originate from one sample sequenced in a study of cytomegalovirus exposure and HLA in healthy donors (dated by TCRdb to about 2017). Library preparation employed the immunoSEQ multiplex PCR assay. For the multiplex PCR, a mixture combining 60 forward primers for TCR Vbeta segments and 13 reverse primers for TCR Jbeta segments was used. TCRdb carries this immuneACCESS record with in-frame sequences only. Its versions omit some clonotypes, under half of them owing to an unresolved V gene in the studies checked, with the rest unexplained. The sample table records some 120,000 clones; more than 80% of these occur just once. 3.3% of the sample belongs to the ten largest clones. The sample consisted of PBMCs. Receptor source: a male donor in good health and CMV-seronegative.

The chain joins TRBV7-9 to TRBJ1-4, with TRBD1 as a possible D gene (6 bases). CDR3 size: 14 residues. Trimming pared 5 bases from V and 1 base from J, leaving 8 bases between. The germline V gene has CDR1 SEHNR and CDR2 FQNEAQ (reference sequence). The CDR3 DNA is TGTGCCAGCAGCGACAGGAGAACTAATGAAAAACTGTTTTTT. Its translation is CASSDRRTNEKLFF.

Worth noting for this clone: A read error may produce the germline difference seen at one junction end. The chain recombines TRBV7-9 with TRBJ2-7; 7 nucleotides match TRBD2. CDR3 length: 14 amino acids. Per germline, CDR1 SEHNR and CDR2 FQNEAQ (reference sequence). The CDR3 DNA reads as TGTTCCAGCAGCTTAACTAGCGAGAGCTACGAGCAGTACTTC. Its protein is CSSSLTSESYEQYF.

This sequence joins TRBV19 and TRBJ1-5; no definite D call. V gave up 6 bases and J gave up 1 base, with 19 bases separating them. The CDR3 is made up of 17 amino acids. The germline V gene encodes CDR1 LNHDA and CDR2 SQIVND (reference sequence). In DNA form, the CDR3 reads TGTGCCAGTAGGTCCAGAGGAGGGCCGACGAGCAATCAGCCCCAGCATTTT. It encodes CASRSRGGPTSNQPQHF.

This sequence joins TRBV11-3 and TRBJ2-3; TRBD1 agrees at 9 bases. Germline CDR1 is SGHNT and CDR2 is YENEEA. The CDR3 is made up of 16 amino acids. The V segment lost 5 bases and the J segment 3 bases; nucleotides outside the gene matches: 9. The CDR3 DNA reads TGTGCCAGCAGCCTCGGGACAGGGACAGTGACAGATACGCAGTATTTT. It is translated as CASSLGTGTVTDTQYF.

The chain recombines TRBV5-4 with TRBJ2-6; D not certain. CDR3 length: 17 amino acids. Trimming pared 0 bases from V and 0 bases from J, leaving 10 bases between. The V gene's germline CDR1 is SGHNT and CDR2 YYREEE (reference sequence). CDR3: CASSLGAGNSGANVLTF. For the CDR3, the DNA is TGTGCCAGCAGCTTGGGGGCCGGAAACTCTGGGGCCAACGTCCTGACTTTC.

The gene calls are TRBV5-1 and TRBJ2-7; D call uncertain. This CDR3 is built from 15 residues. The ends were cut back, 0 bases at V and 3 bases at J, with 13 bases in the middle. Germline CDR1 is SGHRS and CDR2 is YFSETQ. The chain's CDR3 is CASSLALASNYEQYF. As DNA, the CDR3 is TGCGCCAGCAGCTTGGCCCTGGCCTCGAACTACGAGCAGTACTTC.

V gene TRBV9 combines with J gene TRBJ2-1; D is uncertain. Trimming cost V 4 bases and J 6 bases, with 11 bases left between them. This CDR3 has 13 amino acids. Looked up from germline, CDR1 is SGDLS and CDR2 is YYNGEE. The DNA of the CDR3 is TGTGCCAGCAGCCTTCGGTCTGCCAATGAGCAGTTCTTC. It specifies CASSLRSANEQFF.

This CDR3 reads CSVADQETQYF. The CDR3 DNA is TGCAGCGTTGCCGACCAAGAGACCCAGTACTTC. J is TRBJ2-5 and V is TRBV29-1, with no clear D. This CDR3 has 11 residues. V was shortened by 4 bases and J by 0 bases, with 3 bases between the two germline ends. Germline loops: CDR1 SQVTM, CDR2 ANQGSEA. Filled out from reference TRBV29-1 and TRBJ2-5, the complete variable domain reads SAVISQKPSRDICQRGTSLTIQCQVDSQVTMMFWYRQQPGQSLTLIATANQGSEATYESGFVIDKFPISRPNLTFSTLTVSNMSPEDSSIYLCSVADQETQYFGPGTRLLVL.

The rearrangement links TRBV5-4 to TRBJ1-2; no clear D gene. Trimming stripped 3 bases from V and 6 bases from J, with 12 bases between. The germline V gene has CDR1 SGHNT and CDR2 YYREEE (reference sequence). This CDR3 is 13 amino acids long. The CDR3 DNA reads TGTGCCAGCAGCTCAAGTGAAGCCGATGGCTACACCTTC. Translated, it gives CASSSSEADGYTF. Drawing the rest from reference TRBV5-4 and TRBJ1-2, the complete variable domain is ETGVTQSPTHLIKTRGQQVTLRCSSQSGHNTVSWYQQALGQGPQFIFQYYREEENGRGNFPPRFSGLQFPNYSSELNVNALELDDSALYLCASSSSEADGYTFGSGTRLTVV.

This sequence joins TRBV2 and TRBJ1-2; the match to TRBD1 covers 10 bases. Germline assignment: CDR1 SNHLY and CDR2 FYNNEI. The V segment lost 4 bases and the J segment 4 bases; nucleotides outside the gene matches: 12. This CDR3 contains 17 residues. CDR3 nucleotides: TGTGCCAGCAGTGGGTCCTCCGGGACAGGGGTGTTCTATGGCTACACCTTC. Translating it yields CASSGSSGTGVFYGYTF. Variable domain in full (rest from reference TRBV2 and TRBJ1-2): EPEVTQTPSHQVTQMGQEVILRCVPISNHLYFYWYRQILGQKVEFLVSFYNNEISEKSEIFDDQFSVERPDGSNFTLKIRSTKLEDSAMYFCASSGSSGTGVFYGYTFGSGTRLTVV.

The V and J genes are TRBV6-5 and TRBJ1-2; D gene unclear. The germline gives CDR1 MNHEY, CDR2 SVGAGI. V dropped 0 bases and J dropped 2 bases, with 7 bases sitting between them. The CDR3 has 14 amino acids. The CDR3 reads CASSYSTRNYGYTF. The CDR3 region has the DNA TGTGCCAGCAGTTACTCGACCAGGAACTATGGCTACACCTTC.

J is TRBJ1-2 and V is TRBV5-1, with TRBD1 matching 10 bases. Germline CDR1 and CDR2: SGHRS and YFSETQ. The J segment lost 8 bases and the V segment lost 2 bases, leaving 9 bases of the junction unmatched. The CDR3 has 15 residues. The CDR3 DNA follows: TGCGCCAGCAGCTTACGAGACAGGGGGCAAGGAGGCTACACCTTC. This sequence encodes CASSLRDRGQGGYTF.

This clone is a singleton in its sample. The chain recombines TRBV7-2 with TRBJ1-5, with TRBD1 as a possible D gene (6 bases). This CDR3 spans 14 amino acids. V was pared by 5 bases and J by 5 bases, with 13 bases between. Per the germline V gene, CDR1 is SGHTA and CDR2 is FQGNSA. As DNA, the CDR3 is TGTGCCAGCAGCCCGGGGGGCGGATATCAGCCCCAGCATTTT. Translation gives CASSPGGGYQPQHF.

CDR3 bases: TGTGCCAGCAGTTTGGGAGGGTTTGATGAGCAGTTCTTC. This sequence encodes CASSLGGFDEQFF. The rearrangement joins TRBV27 to TRBJ2-1; 7 positions match TRBD2. J gave up 8 bases and V 3 bases, and 4 bases lay outside the gene matches. Germline CDR1 reads MNHEY; CDR2 reads SMNVEV (reference sequence). The CDR3 spans 13 residues.

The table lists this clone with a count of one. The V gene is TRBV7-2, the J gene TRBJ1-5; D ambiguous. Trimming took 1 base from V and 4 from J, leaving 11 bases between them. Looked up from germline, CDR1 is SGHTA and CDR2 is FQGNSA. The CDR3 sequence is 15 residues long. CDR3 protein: CASSLGVLGNQPQHF. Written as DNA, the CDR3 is TGTGCCAGCAGCTTAGGGGTCCTCGGGAATCAGCCCCAGCATTTT.

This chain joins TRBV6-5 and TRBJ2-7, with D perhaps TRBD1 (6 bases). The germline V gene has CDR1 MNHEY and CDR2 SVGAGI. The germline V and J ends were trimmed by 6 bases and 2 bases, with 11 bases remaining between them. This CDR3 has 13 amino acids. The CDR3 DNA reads TGTGCCAGCAGGAGGGGACAAGCCTACGAGCAGTACTTC. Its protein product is CASRRGQAYEQYF.

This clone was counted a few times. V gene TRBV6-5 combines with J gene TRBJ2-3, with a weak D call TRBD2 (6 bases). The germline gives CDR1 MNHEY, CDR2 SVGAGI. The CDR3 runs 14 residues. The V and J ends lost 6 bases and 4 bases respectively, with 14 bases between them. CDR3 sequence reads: CASRGRWEADTQYF. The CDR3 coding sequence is TGTGCCAGCAGAGGCAGGTGGGAGGCAGATACGCAGTATTTT.

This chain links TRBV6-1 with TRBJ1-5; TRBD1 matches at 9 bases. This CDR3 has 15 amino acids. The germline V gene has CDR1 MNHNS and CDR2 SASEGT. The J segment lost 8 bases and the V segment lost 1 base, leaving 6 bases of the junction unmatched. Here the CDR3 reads CASSEGTGVKEPQHF. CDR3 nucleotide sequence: TGTGCCAGCAGTGAAGGGACAGGGGTTAAGGAGCCCCAGCATTTT.

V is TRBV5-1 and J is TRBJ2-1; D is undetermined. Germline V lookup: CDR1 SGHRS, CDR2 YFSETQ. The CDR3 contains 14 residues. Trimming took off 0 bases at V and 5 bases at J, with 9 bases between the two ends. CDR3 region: CASSLGAANNEQFF. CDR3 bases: TGCGCCAGCAGCTTGGGGGCAGCAAACAATGAGCAGTTCTTC.

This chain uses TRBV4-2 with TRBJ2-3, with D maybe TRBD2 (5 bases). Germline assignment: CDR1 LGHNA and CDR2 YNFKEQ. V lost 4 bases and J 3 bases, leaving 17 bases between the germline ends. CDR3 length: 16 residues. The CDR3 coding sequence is TGTGCCAGCAGCCCAGCCGGGAAGGGCCCAACAGATACGCAGTATTTT. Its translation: CASSPAGKGPTDTQYF.

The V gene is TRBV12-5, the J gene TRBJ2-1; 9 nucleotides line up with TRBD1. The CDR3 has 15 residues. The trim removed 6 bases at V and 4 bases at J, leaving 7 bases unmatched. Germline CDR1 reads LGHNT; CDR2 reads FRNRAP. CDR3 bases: TGTGCTAGTGGCGTACGGACAGGGGCTTACAATGAGCAGTTCTTC. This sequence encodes CASGVRTGAYNEQFF.

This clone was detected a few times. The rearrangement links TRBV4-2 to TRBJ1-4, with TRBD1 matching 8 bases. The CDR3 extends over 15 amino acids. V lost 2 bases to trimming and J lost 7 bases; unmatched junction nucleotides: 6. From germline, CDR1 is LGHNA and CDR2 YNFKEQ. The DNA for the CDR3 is TGTGCCAGCAGCCAACAGACAGGGGTGGGTGAAAAACTGTTTTTT. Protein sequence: CASSQQTGVGEKLFF.

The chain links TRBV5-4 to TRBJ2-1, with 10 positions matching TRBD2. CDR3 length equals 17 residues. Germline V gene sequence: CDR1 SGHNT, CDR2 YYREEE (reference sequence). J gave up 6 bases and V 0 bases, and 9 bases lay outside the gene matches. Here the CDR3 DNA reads TGTGCCAGCAGCTTGGCCCCCTTAGCGGGGGGAGCCAATGAGCAGTTCTTC. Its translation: CASSLAPLAGGANEQFF.

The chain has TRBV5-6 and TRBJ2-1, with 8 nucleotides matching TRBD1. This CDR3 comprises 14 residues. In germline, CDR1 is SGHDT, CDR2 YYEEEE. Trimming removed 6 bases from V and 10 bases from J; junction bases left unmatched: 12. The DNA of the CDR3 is TGTGCCAGCACCCTTGTCCCGACAGGGGCCGAGCAGTTCTTC. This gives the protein CASTLVPTGAEQFF.

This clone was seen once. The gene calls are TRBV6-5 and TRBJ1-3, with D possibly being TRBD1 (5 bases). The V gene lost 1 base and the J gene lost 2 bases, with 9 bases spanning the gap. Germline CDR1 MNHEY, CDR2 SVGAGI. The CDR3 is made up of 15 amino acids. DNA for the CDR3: TGTGCCAGCAGTTACTTCGGAGGGGCTGGAAACACCATATATTTT. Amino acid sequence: CASSYFGGAGNTIYF.

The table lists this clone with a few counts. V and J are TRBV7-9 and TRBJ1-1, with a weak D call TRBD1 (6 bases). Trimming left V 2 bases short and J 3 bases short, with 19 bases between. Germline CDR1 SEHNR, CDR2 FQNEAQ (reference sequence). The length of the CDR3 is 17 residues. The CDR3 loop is CASSLIQGQGFDTEAFF. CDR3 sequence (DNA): TGTGCCAGCAGCTTAATCCAGGGGCAGGGGTTCGACACTGAAGCTTTCTTT.

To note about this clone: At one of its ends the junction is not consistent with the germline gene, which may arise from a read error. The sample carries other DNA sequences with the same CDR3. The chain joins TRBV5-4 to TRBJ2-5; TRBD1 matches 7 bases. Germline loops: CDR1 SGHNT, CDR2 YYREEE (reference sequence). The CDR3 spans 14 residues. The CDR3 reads CASSLTGVRETQYF. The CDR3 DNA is TGTGCCAGCAGCTTAACAGGGGTCAGGGAGACTCAGTACTTC.

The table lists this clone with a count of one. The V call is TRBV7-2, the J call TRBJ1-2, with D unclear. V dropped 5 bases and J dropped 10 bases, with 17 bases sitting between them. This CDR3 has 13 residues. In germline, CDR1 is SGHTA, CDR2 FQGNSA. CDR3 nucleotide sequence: TGTGCCAGCAGCCGCACTCGGCAGGCCGACTACACCTTC. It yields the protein CASSRTRQADYTF. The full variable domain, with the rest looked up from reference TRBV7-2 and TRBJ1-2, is GAGVSQSPSNKVTEKGKDVELRCDPISGHTALYWYRQSLGQGLEFLIYFQGNSAPDKSGLPSDRFSAERTGGSVSTLTIQRTQQEDSAVYLCASSRTRQADYTFGSGTRLTVV.

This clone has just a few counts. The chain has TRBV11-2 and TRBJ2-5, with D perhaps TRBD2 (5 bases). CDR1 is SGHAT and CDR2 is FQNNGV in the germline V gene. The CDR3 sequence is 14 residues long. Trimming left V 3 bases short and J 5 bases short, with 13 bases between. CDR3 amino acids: CASSFNTGGETQYF. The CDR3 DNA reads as TGTGCCAGCAGCTTTAATACGGGCGGGGAGACCCAGTACTTC.

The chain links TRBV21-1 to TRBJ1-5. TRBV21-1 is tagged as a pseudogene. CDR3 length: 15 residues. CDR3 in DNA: TGTGCCAGCAGCAGGGAGGGGATAATATGGCAGCCCCAGCATTTT. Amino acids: CASSREGIIWQPQHF.